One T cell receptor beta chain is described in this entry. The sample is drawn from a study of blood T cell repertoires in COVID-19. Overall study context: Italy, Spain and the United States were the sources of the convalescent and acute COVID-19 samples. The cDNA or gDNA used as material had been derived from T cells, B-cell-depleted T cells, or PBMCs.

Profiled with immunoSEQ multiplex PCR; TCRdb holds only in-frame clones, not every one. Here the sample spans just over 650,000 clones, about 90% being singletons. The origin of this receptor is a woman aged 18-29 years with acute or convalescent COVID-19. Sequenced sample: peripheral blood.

The CDR3 reads CASSLLAGGPSQETQYF. CDR3 DNA: TGTGCCAGCAGTCTTTTAGCGGGGGGCCCAAGTCAAGAGACCCAGTACTTC. The genes are TRBV25-1 and TRBJ2-5; 10 positions agree with TRBD2. The CDR3 runs 17 residues. Losses at the gene ends were 5 bases for V and 2 bases for J; bases not matched to a gene: 11. Germline V gives CDR1 MGHDK, CDR2 SYGVNS.